The rows below give T cell receptor beta chains drawn from one sample of a study of CD8 T cells in Susac syndrome. TCRdb called the immunoSEQ multiplex PCR reads again in MiXCR, with one record for every CDR3 protein. The sample holds under 80,000 distinct CDR3 sequences, about 92% seen once. The sample comprised CD4+ T cells from PBMCs. The receptors shown here come from a human donor with Susac syndrome. CDR3s include the opening cysteine and the closing phenylalanine or tryptophan. The D gene is left open where the match is weak. The size entry is marked missing in some rows and otherwise reads once, few, many or a size class.

cdr3_nt: TGTGCCAGCAGCCGGACTCGGTCTTCACCCCTCCACTTT
cdr3_aa: CASSRTRSSPLHF
d_call: .
clone_size: .
v_call: TRBV3-1
j_call: TRBJ1-6

cdr3_nt: TGTGCCAGCAGAAGCTGGAAAAGCTCCTACGAGCAGTACTTC
cdr3_aa: CASRSWKSSYEQYF
d_call: .
clone_size: .
v_call: TRBV6-5
j_call: TRBJ2-7

cdr3_nt: TGCAGTCCCATGAGACGGGGGGCCGAGCAGTACTTC
cdr3_aa: CSPMRRGAEQYF
d_call: .
clone_size: .
v_call: TRBV20-1
j_call: TRBJ2-7

cdr3_nt: TGTGCCAGCAGCACCCGGACCGGATGGAACACCGGGGAGCTGTTTTTT
cdr3_aa: CASSTRTGWNTGELFF
d_call: .
clone_size: .
v_call: TRBV5-5
j_call: TRBJ2-2

cdr3_nt: TGTGCCAGCAGCTTACCTGGGGGCGCAGAGCAGTTCTTC
cdr3_aa: CASSLPGGAEQFF
d_call: .
clone_size: .
v_call: TRBV5-4
j_call: TRBJ2-1

cdr3_nt: TGTGCCAGTAGTTCAAACAGGGGGCGGGAGACCCAGTACTTC
cdr3_aa: CASSSNRGRETQYF
d_call: TRBD1
clone_size: .
v_call: TRBV19
j_call: TRBJ2-5

cdr3_nt: TGTGCCAGCAGTTATAGACAGAGCTCCTACGAGCAGTACTTC
cdr3_aa: CASSYRQSSYEQYF
d_call: .
clone_size: once
v_call: TRBV6-5
j_call: TRBJ2-7

cdr3_nt: TGTGCCAGCAGCGTAGACCTCGGGGCGGGAGGGCCTCATAACCCCGGGGAGCTGTTTTTT
cdr3_aa: CASSVDLGAGGPHNPGELFF
d_call: TRBD2
clone_size: .
v_call: TRBV9
j_call: TRBJ2-2

cdr3_nt: TGTGCCAGCAGCGTATGGGACACTTATTCACCCCTCCACTTT
cdr3_aa: CASSVWDTYSPLHF
d_call: .
clone_size: .
v_call: TRBV9
j_call: TRBJ1-6

cdr3_nt: TGCGCCAGCAGCTACTCCGGGACAGGGAGTACTAATGAAAAACTGTTTTTT
cdr3_aa: CASSYSGTGSTNEKLFF
d_call: TRBD1
clone_size: .
v_call: TRBV5-1
j_call: TRBJ1-4

cdr3_nt: TGTGCCAGCAGCCCTCAAGGGACGCAGTATTTT
cdr3_aa: CASSPQGTQYF
d_call: .
clone_size: once
v_call: TRBV7-3
j_call: TRBJ2-3

cdr3_nt: TGTGCCAGCAGAGAAAAACAGGGGTTCACTGAAGCTTTCTTT
cdr3_aa: CASREKQGFTEAFF
d_call: TRBD1
clone_size: .
v_call: TRBV7-9
j_call: TRBJ1-1

cdr3_nt: TGTGCCAGCAGCCCCTACAATGAGCAGTTCTTC
cdr3_aa: CASSPYNEQFF
d_call: .
clone_size: .
v_call: TRBV5-4
j_call: TRBJ2-1

cdr3_nt: TGTGCCAGCAGCTTAATGGGGGGAGGCAATTCACCCCTCCACTTT
cdr3_aa: CASSLMGGGNSPLHF
d_call: .
clone_size: .
v_call: TRBV7-2
j_call: TRBJ1-6

cdr3_nt: TGTGCCAGCAGTCCTAGCGGGAGGGGCTTATACGAGCAGTACTTC
cdr3_aa: CASSPSGRGLYEQYF
d_call: TRBD2
clone_size: .
v_call: TRBV12-3/TRBV12-4
j_call: TRBJ2-7

cdr3_nt: TGTGCCAGCAGCTTAGCGAGCGGGACTAGCGGGAGCTACGAGCAGTACTTC
cdr3_aa: CASSLASGTSGSYEQYF
d_call: TRBD2
clone_size: .
v_call: TRBV7-2
j_call: TRBJ2-7

cdr3_nt: TGTGCCAGCAGTTACTCGCCGGGAGTTCAGAACACCGGGGAGCTGTTTTTT
cdr3_aa: CASSYSPGVQNTGELFF
d_call: .
clone_size: .
v_call: TRBV6-2/TRBV6-3
j_call: TRBJ2-2

cdr3_nt: TGTGCCAGCAGCCCCAACCCTCTATTGACTTTTAGCAATCAGCCCCAGCATTTT
cdr3_aa: CASSPNPLLTFSNQPQHF
d_call: .
clone_size: .
v_call: TRBV6-1
j_call: TRBJ1-5

cdr3_nt: TGTGCCAGCAGCCACGGAGAAACCAGAAACACAGATACGCAGTATTTT
cdr3_aa: CASSHGETRNTDTQYF
d_call: .
clone_size: once
v_call: TRBV5-4
j_call: TRBJ2-3

cdr3_nt: TGTGCCAGCAGCCACAACGGGATTACGTACTCCTACGAGCAGTACTTC
cdr3_aa: CASSHNGITYSYEQYF
d_call: .
clone_size: .
v_call: TRBV3-1
j_call: TRBJ2-7

cdr3_nt: TGTGCCAGCAGTTTAGTTAAACCCGGGGAGCTGTTTTTT
cdr3_aa: CASSLVKPGELFF
d_call: .
clone_size: .
v_call: TRBV28
j_call: TRBJ2-2

cdr3_nt: TGTGCCAGCAGCTTGGGGGGACTAGCGGGACCGAACACCGGGGAGCTGTTTTTT
cdr3_aa: CASSLGGLAGPNTGELFF
d_call: TRBD2
clone_size: .
v_call: TRBV5-4
j_call: TRBJ2-2

cdr3_nt: TGTGCCAGCAGCCAAAGACTCACAGATACGCAGTATTTT
cdr3_aa: CASSQRLTDTQYF
d_call: .
clone_size: .
v_call: TRBV14
j_call: TRBJ2-3

cdr3_nt: TGTGCCTGCAAAAGACTCTCTGGGGCCAACGTCCTGACTTTC
cdr3_aa: CACKRLSGANVLTF
d_call: .
clone_size: few
v_call: TRBV6-1
j_call: TRBJ2-6

cdr3_nt: TGTGCCAGCAGCCTAGGACTAGTTTCTGGAGAGACCCAGTACTTC
cdr3_aa: CASSLGLVSGETQYF
d_call: TRBD2
clone_size: .
v_call: TRBV3-1
j_call: TRBJ2-5

cdr3_nt: TGTGCCAGCGGTGGGGGAGCCCCCAAAAACATTCAGTACTTC
cdr3_aa: CASGGGAPKNIQYF
d_call: .
clone_size: .
v_call: TRBV18
j_call: TRBJ2-4

cdr3_nt: TGCAGCGGTTGGACTAGCGGGAGGTCGGATACGCAGTATTTT
cdr3_aa: CSGWTSGRSDTQYF
d_call: TRBD2
clone_size: .
v_call: TRBV29-1
j_call: TRBJ2-3

cdr3_nt: TGTGCCAGCAGCCAAGATAAGTGGAGACAGTACTTC
cdr3_aa: CASSQDKWRQYF
d_call: .
clone_size: .
v_call: TRBV3-1
j_call: TRBJ2-7

cdr3_nt: TGTGCCAGCAGTTGGGGGCTATTAGCGGGAGGAAACAATGAGCAGTTCTTC
cdr3_aa: CASSWGLLAGGNNEQFF
d_call: TRBD2
clone_size: .
v_call: TRBV7-9
j_call: TRBJ2-1

cdr3_nt: TGTGCCAGCAGCTTAGCCGGGACTAGCGGGAGTGTACAGACCCAGTACTTC
cdr3_aa: CASSLAGTSGSVQTQYF
d_call: TRBD2
clone_size: .
v_call: TRBV7-8
j_call: TRBJ2-5

cdr3_nt: TGCGCCAGCAGCTTCGCCTTAACGTTGTCCTACAATGAGCAGTTCTTC
cdr3_aa: CASSFALTLSYNEQFF
d_call: .
clone_size: .
v_call: TRBV5-1
j_call: TRBJ2-1

cdr3_nt: TGTGCCAGCAGCTTCCCCGGTCACAGGAACACTGAAGCTTTCTTT
cdr3_aa: CASSFPGHRNTEAFF
d_call: .
clone_size: .
v_call: TRBV7-9
j_call: TRBJ1-1

cdr3_nt: TGCGCCAGCAGCTTCCCGGGACAGGGGGAGACCCAGTACTTC
cdr3_aa: CASSFPGQGETQYF
d_call: TRBD1
clone_size: .
v_call: TRBV5-1
j_call: TRBJ2-5

cdr3_nt: TGTGCCAGCAGCTCTACCCAGGGGTCCCAAGAGACCCAGTACTTC
cdr3_aa: CASSSTQGSQETQYF
d_call: .
clone_size: .
v_call: TRBV5-4
j_call: TRBJ2-5

cdr3_nt: TGTGCCAGCAGTATCCCAGGCCCCTATGGCTACACCTTC
cdr3_aa: CASSIPGPYGYTF
d_call: .
clone_size: .
v_call: TRBV28
j_call: TRBJ1-2

cdr3_nt: TGCGCCAGCAGCTTGGCCCCGGTGGGTGGCTACACCTTC
cdr3_aa: CASSLAPVGGYTF
d_call: .
clone_size: .
v_call: TRBV5-1
j_call: TRBJ1-2

cdr3_nt: TGTGCCAGCAGTTCACGCGGACAGGCCCTAAAGACAGATACGCAGTATTTT
cdr3_aa: CASSSRGQALKTDTQYF
d_call: TRBD1
clone_size: .
v_call: TRBV12-3/TRBV12-4
j_call: TRBJ2-3

cdr3_nt: TGTGCCAGCGACCTCGCTAGCGGCGGCACAGATACGCAGTATTTT
cdr3_aa: CASDLASGGTDTQYF
d_call: TRBD2
clone_size: .
v_call: TRBV6-2/TRBV6-3
j_call: TRBJ2-3

cdr3_nt: TGTGCCAGCAGTTACTCAGAGGGGGCCCGACTGTTTTTT
cdr3_aa: CASSYSEGARLFF
d_call: TRBD1
clone_size: .
v_call: TRBV6-6
j_call: TRBJ1-4

cdr3_nt: TGCGCCAGCACTGGGGGGTTCCCTTGCCCCGGGGGCTTGTTTTTT
cdr3_aa: CASTGGFPCPGGLFF
d_call: .
clone_size: .
v_call: TRBV23-1
j_call: TRBJ1-4

cdr3_nt: TGTGCCAGCAGTCCGGGGACAAGCTCCTACAATGAGCAGTTCTTC
cdr3_aa: CASSPGTSSYNEQFF
d_call: .
clone_size: .
v_call: TRBV12-3/TRBV12-4
j_call: TRBJ2-1

cdr3_nt: TGTGCCAGCAGCCGCCCGGGACACCTAACCGGGGAGCTGTTTTTT
cdr3_aa: CASSRPGHLTGELFF
d_call: .
clone_size: .
v_call: TRBV5-6
j_call: TRBJ2-2

cdr3_nt: TGCAGTGCCCAGGGGGGACAGGGGGACTACGAGCAGTACTTC
cdr3_aa: CSAQGGQGDYEQYF
d_call: TRBD1
clone_size: .
v_call: TRBV20-1
j_call: TRBJ2-7

cdr3_nt: TGTGCCAGTACCCCGATCCAGAGGGGGGGCGCACGGGAAAAACTGTTTTTT
cdr3_aa: CASTPIQRGGAREKLFF
d_call: .
clone_size: .
v_call: TRBV19
j_call: TRBJ1-4

cdr3_nt: TGCAGCGTTTCCAGGGACGTGTTTGACGAGCAGTACTTC
cdr3_aa: CSVSRDVFDEQYF
d_call: .
clone_size: .
v_call: TRBV29-1
j_call: TRBJ2-7

cdr3_nt: TGTGCCAGCAGCTTAGAAATTCGGGGAATAGAAGCTTTCTTT
cdr3_aa: CASSLEIRGIEAFF
d_call: .
clone_size: .
v_call: TRBV7-2
j_call: TRBJ1-1

cdr3_nt: TGTGCCAGCAGGAGCGGGGGGGGAACGAATGAGCAGTTCTTC
cdr3_aa: CASRSGGGTNEQFF
d_call: TRBD2
clone_size: .
v_call: TRBV7-2
j_call: TRBJ2-1

cdr3_nt: TGTGCCAGCAGTTACGGGAAAGAGACCCAGTACTTC
cdr3_aa: CASSYGKETQYF
d_call: .
clone_size: .
v_call: TRBV6-5
j_call: TRBJ2-5

cdr3_nt: TGCAGTGCTAGAGTTGGGTCTGAGCATATCCAGTACTTC
cdr3_aa: CSARVGSEHIQYF
d_call: .
clone_size: .
v_call: TRBV20-1
j_call: TRBJ2-5

cdr3_nt: TGTGCCAGCTCACTCGGGACAGGGACAAACACTGAAGCTTTCTTT
cdr3_aa: CASSLGTGTNTEAFF
d_call: TRBD1
clone_size: once
v_call: TRBV18
j_call: TRBJ1-1

cdr3_nt: TGTGCCAGCAGCGTAGTCGGACTCTCAGATACGCAGTATTTT
cdr3_aa: CASSVVGLSDTQYF
d_call: .
clone_size: .
v_call: TRBV9
j_call: TRBJ2-3

cdr3_nt: TGTGCCACCAGCAGTACCGGGACTAGATCCCCTCGGGATACGCAGTATTTT
cdr3_aa: CATSSTGTRSPRDTQYF
d_call: TRBD2
clone_size: .
v_call: TRBV15
j_call: TRBJ2-3

cdr3_nt: TGTGCCAGCACCCCGGGGTCTAGCGGGAGGCGGATGAACTACGAGCAGTACTTC
cdr3_aa: CASTPGSSGRRMNYEQYF
d_call: TRBD2
clone_size: .
v_call: TRBV12-3/TRBV12-4
j_call: TRBJ2-7